Listed below are T cell receptor beta chains from one sample, sequenced in a study of shared clonotypes between healthy human individuals. Libraries were prepared by immunoSEQ multiplex PCR; TCRdb keeps only in-frame clonotypes and omits some of them. The table shows about 1.5 million clones, with 95% to 99% occurring only once. Sequenced sample: naive CD4+ T cells sorted from blood. These receptors came from a man aged 25-45 years in good health. The CDR3 runs from the conserved cysteine through the conserved F or W. A D gene is named only where the DNA matches it firmly. A row's size may be missing; if present it is once, few, many or a size class.

v_call	clone_size	d_call	j_call	cdr3_nt	cdr3_aa
TRBV9	-	TRBD1	TRBJ2-7	TGTGCCAGCAGCCCCCGAATGACAGGGGTCAGGGAGCAGTACTTC	CASSPRMTGVREQYF
TRBV10-3	-	-	TRBJ1-1	TGTGCCATCAGTGACGGTATTACTGGGGGGACTGAAGCTTTCTTT	CAISDGITGGTEAFF
TRBV21-1	-	-	TRBJ1-5	TGTGCCAGCAGCAAAAACCGGGGCCTTTTGTTGACTCAGCCCCAGCATTTT	CASSKNRGLLLTQPQHF
TRBV5-1	-	-	TRBJ2-2	TGCGCCAGCAGCTTCGATCGGGAGCTGTTTTTT	CASSFDRELFF
TRBV6-1	-	TRBD1	TRBJ2-5	TGTGCCAGCAGTGAAATGCCAGGGGGCTTCAACGGCGAGACCCAGTACTTC	CASSEMPGGFNGETQYF
TRBV30	-	-	TRBJ2-3	TGTGCCTTACGGACCCTTTCGGCCACAGATACGCAGTATTTT	CALRTLSATDTQYF
TRBV6-5	-	TRBD2	TRBJ2-7	TGTGCCAGCAGTCCGAGCGGGAGTCCCTACGAGCAGTACTTC	CASSPSGSPYEQYF
TRBV5-1	-	TRBD2	TRBJ2-1	TGCGCCAGCAGCTTGGTGGCCCAGACTAGCGGCGCATACAATGAGCAGTTCTTC	CASSLVAQTSGAYNEQFF
TRBV30	few	-	TRBJ1-1	TGTGCCTGGAGTCCGGGGGGGGCCTTTAACACTGAAGCTTTCTTT	CAWSPGGAFNTEAFF
TRBV28	-	-	TRBJ2-1	TGTGCCACCAACCCTACAGCTAACAATGAGCAGTTCTTC	CATNPTANNEQFF
TRBV4-1	-	-	TRBJ2-7	TGCGCCAGCAGCCAAGGATTCTCCTACGAGCAGTACTTC	CASSQGFSYEQYF
TRBV6-1	-	-	TRBJ1-5	TGTGCCAGCACTTATAGCAATCAGCCCCAGCATTTT	CASTYSNQPQHF
TRBV7-6	-	-	TRBJ2-5	TGTGCCAGCAGCTTAGTAAGGGGTTTACAAGAGACCCAGTACTTC	CASSLVRGLQETQYF
TRBV19	-	TRBD1	TRBJ2-3	TGTGCCTGCCGGGACAGAGGCACAGATACGCAGTATTTT	CACRDRGTDTQYF
TRBV9	-	TRBD2	TRBJ2-3	TGTGCCAGCAGCGTAGATGGTAGAAGCGGGAGCCCCACAGATACGCAGTATTTT	CASSVDGRSGSPTDTQYF
TRBV5-1	-	TRBD2	TRBJ2-1	TGCGCCAGCAGCCTAGCGGGGGGCGAGGATGAGCAGTTCTTC	CASSLAGGEDEQFF
TRBV10-3	-	-	TRBJ1-1	TGTGCCATCAAGGACAGCATGAACACTGAAGCTTTCTTT	CAIKDSMNTEAFF
TRBV6-5	once	-	TRBJ2-7	TGTGCCAGCAGTTATGGGACCCACGAGCAGTACTTC	CASSYGTHEQYF
TRBV5-4	-	TRBD2	TRBJ2-7	TGTGCCAGCAGCAAACGGACTAGCGGATACGAGCAGTACTTC	CASSKRTSGYEQYF
TRBV9	-	TRBD2	TRBJ2-1	TGTGCCAGCAGCGTAGTGCCGGGACTAGCTGCCAATGAGCAGTTCTTC	CASSVVPGLAANEQFF
TRBV30	-	-	TRBJ1-1	TGTGCCTGGACGAAGGGTTTGAACACTGAAGCTTTCTTT	CAWTKGLNTEAFF
TRBV7-6	-	-	TRBJ2-5	TGTGCCAGCAGCTTCCGACAGGGGAGGGAGCAGTACTTC	CASSFRQGREQYF
TRBV7-6	-	-	TRBJ2-7	TGTGCCAGCAGCGCCCAGCCGCATGAGCAGTACTTC	CASSAQPHEQYF
TRBV2	once	-	TRBJ2-5	TGTGCCAGCAGTGACTCAAAGACCCAGTACTTC	CASSDSKTQYF
TRBV5-1	-	-	TRBJ2-1	TGCGCCAGCAGCTTGGGCCCGATAGGCGGTAATGAGCAGTTCTTC	CASSLGPIGGNEQFF
TRBV9	-	-	TRBJ1-1	TGTGCCAGCAGCCCCATGGGCCAGGGAGCAACTGAAGCTTTCTTT	CASSPMGQGATEAFF
TRBV6-1	-	-	TRBJ2-1	TGTGCCAGCAGTGCCGGACGTCGACTTTCCGACAATGAGCAGTTCTTC	CASSAGRRLSDNEQFF
TRBV28	-	-	TRBJ2-5	TGTGCCAGCACCTCGCCCAGAGGGGACCAAGAGACCCAGTACTTC	CASTSPRGDQETQYF
TRBV7-9	-	-	TRBJ1-4	TGTGCCAGCAGCCCGGGTGTCCAAGCCCTTAATGAAAAACTGTTTTTT	CASSPGVQALNEKLFF
TRBV19	-	-	TRBJ1-1	TGTGCCAGTAGTTACCCGGGAACAATGAACACTGAAGCTTTCTTT	CASSYPGTMNTEAFF
TRBV6-6	-	TRBD1	TRBJ1-5	TGTGCCAGCCGACGGACAGGGGGCAATCAGCCCCAGCATTTT	CASRRTGGNQPQHF
TRBV7-2	-	-	TRBJ2-5	TGTGCCAGCAGCTTAGCAAAAACCGGGGGAGAGACCCAGTACTTC	CASSLAKTGGETQYF
TRBV25-1	once	-	TRBJ1-1	TGTGCCAGCAGTGACTTTTCGGGATCCACTGAAGCTTTCTTT	CASSDFSGSTEAFF
TRBV6-1	-	TRBD1	TRBJ1-1	TGTGCCAGCACCACTGGACAGGGGAACACTGAAGCTTTCTTT	CASTTGQGNTEAFF
TRBV28	-	-	TRBJ2-7	TGTGCCAGCAGGAATGGAGGCGGGTACGAGCAGTACTTC	CASRNGGGYEQYF
TRBV19	-	TRBD2	TRBJ2-1	TGTGCCAGTAGGACTAGCGCTCACTCCTACAATGAGCAGTTCTTC	CASRTSAHSYNEQFF
TRBV5-1	-	-	TRBJ2-1	TGCGCCAGCAGCTTGAACGTGGGGGAGCAGTTCTTC	CASSLNVGEQFF
TRBV6-6	-	-	TRBJ2-5	TGTGCCAGCAGGGACTTACAAGAGACCCAGTACTTC	CASRDLQETQYF
TRBV11-2	-	TRBD1	TRBJ2-5	TGTGCCAGCAGCCTGGGACAGGGCCAAGAGACCCAGTACTTC	CASSLGQGQETQYF
TRBV29-1	-	TRBD1	TRBJ1-1	TGCAGCTTCTCCTGGACAGGCACTGAAGCTTTCTTT	CSFSWTGTEAFF
TRBV11-2	-	TRBD2	TRBJ2-5	TGTGCCAGCAGCTTCTCTGCGGGAGGGATCCAAGAGACCCAGTACTTC	CASSFSAGGIQETQYF
TRBV11-2	-	-	TRBJ1-1	TGTGCCAGCACTCCGAGGTGGAACACTGAAGCTTTCTTT	CASTPRWNTEAFF
TRBV5-4	-	TRBD1	TRBJ2-2	TGTGCCAGCACCCCAGGGGGCTCCCCGAACACCGGGGAGCTGTTTTTT	CASTPGGSPNTGELFF
TRBV4-3	once	-	TRBJ2-1	TGCGCCAGCAGCCTATATCTCGGCATCTACAATGAGCAGTTCTTC	CASSLYLGIYNEQFF
TRBV7-3	-	TRBD2	TRBJ2-3	TGTGCCAGCAGCAAGGGACTAGCGGGAGGCACAGATACGCAGTATTTT	CASSKGLAGGTDTQYF
TRBV7-6	-	-	TRBJ2-7	TGTGCCAGCAGCTTGGCGGGGACCGAGCAGTACTTC	CASSLAGTEQYF
TRBV7-6	-	-	TRBJ1-3	TGTGCCAGCAGCCCAACTTGGACTCATGGAAACACCATATATTTT	CASSPTWTHGNTIYF
TRBV10-2	-	TRBD2	TRBJ2-1	TGCGCCAGCAGCCTCACTAGCGGGAGGCTGTCCAATGAGCAGTTCTTC	CASSLTSGRLSNEQFF
TRBV28	-	TRBD2	TRBJ2-1	TGTGCCAGCATCGGACTAGCGGGAGCTGAGGGATACAATGAGCAGTTCTTC	CASIGLAGAEGYNEQFF